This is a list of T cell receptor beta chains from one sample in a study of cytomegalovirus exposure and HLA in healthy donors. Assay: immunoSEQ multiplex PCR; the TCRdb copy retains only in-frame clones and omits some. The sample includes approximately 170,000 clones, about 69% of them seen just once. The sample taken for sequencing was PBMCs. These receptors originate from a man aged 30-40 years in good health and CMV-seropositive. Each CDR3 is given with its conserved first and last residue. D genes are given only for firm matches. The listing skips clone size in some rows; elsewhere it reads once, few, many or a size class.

TGTGCCAGCAGCTTAGGAGACAGGCTCAACTATGGCTACACCTTC	CASSLGDRLNYGYTF	TRBJ1-2	TRBV7-9	-	-
TGTGCCAGCAGCGCTGGTGACCCCTCAATCTACAGGGGATTGGACTATGGCTACACCTTC	CASSAGDPSIYRGLDYGYTF	TRBJ1-2	TRBV9	TRBD1	-
TGCGCCAGCGAAACAGGTCCCGGTGGGGAGACCCAGTACTTC	CASETGPGGETQYF	TRBJ2-5	TRBV5-1	-	-
TGTGCCGTAACCCCGGGACAGGGGACCTACGAGCAGTACTTC	CAVTPGQGTYEQYF	TRBJ2-7	TRBV10-3	TRBD1	-
TGTGCCAGCTCACCTATCGCTGACCGCCGCGGGGAGCAGTTCTTC	CASSPIADRRGEQFF	TRBJ2-1	TRBV18	-	-
TGTGCCATCAGTGAGTCGTCAAGCGGGAGGGGCACAGATACGCAGTATTTT	CAISESSSGRGTDTQYF	TRBJ2-3	TRBV10-3	TRBD2	-
TGTGCCATCAGTGAGCGGCCAGACTATAGCAATCAGCCCCAGCATTTT	CAISERPDYSNQPQHF	TRBJ1-5	TRBV10-3	-	-
TGTGCCAGCAGCCCAGGCGTCGAGCGGCCCTCCTACAATGAGCAGTTCTTC	CASSPGVERPSYNEQFF	TRBJ2-1	TRBV7-2	-	-
TGTGCCAGCAGCAAGGGGGGCGTGGAGCGGGGACCCTACGAGCAGTACTTC	CASSKGGVERGPYEQYF	TRBJ2-7	TRBV21-1	-	-
TGTGCCAGCAGCGTGACAGGTACTAATAACTATGGCTACACCTTC	CASSVTGTNNYGYTF	TRBJ1-2	TRBV9	-	-
TGTGCCAGCTCACCCCGAGCGGGAGGGCGCACAGATACGCAGTATTTT	CASSPRAGGRTDTQYF	TRBJ2-3	TRBV18	TRBD2	few
TGTGCCAGCACCAAGCGGGAGGTACTCAATGAGCAGTTCTTC	CASTKREVLNEQFF	TRBJ2-1	TRBV6-5	TRBD2	-
TGTGCCAGCAGCCCGGGGTCCCACGAGCAGTACTTC	CASSPGSHEQYF	TRBJ2-7	TRBV9	-	-
TGCGCCAGCAGCCAAGATTATAGGAGGCCCCTCTATGGCTACACCTTC	CASSQDYRRPLYGYTF	TRBJ1-2	TRBV4-3	-	-
TGTGCAAGTCGCTACCGGGACAGGGTGAACTATGGCTACACCTTC	CASRYRDRVNYGYTF	TRBJ1-2	TRBV12-2	-	few
TGTGCCAGCAGCAAACTCCGTCCACGGGAGACCCAGTACTTC	CASSKLRPRETQYF	TRBJ2-5	TRBV7-9	-	-
TGTGCCAGCAGCTTAGACGGTACAGCTGGAAACACCATATATTTT	CASSLDGTAGNTIYF	TRBJ1-3	TRBV11-2	-	few
TGTGCCAGCAGTATATTCGGGGGTCGAGATACGCAGTATTTT	CASSIFGGRDTQYF	TRBJ2-3	TRBV6-5	-	-
TGTGCCTGGACCAGGGTCGGTGGCTACACCTTC	CAWTRVGGYTF	TRBJ1-2	TRBV30	-	-
TGCGCCAGCAGCCAAGAGGGACAGGGGGCTACCCAGTTCTTC	CASSQEGQGATQFF	TRBJ2-1	TRBV4-3	TRBD1	-
TGTGCCAGCAGTGAAGCTACGGGGGGCGTTGGGGCCAACGTCCTGACTTTC	CASSEATGGVGANVLTF	TRBJ2-6	TRBV6-1	-	-
TGTGCCAGCAGCTTATCCAGTGAGGCCCGCAAGCAGTACTTC	CASSLSSEARKQYF	TRBJ2-7	TRBV7-9	-	once
TGTGCCAGCAGTCTTGGACAGGGGGCGAATAACTATGGCTACACCTTC	CASSLGQGANNYGYTF	TRBJ1-2	TRBV2	TRBD1	-
TGCGCCAGCAGCCAAAGGACCGGGACTAGCGGATCCTACGAGCAGTACTTC	CASSQRTGTSGSYEQYF	TRBJ2-7	TRBV4-1	TRBD2	-
TGCGCCAGCAGCCGCCTGACTAGCGGGAGGACGGACGAGCAGTACTTC	CASSRLTSGRTDEQYF	TRBJ2-7	TRBV5-1	TRBD2	-
TGTGCCAGCAGTTACTCCAGACAGGGCTCCTACGAGCAGTACTTC	CASSYSRQGSYEQYF	TRBJ2-7	TRBV6-5	TRBD1	few
TGTGCCAGCAGCTTTAGCGGAGGGGTCGGGCAGGGTGCATACGAGCAGTACTTC	CASSFSGGVGQGAYEQYF	TRBJ2-7	TRBV7-2	-	-
TGTGCCAGCAGTGAATGGCTAGCGGCTAACAATGAGCAGTTCTTC	CASSEWLAANNEQFF	TRBJ2-1	TRBV6-1	TRBD2	-
TGTGCCAGCTCACCAGGTCCAGGGGGGTTTTACAATGAGCAGTTCTTC	CASSPGPGGFYNEQFF	TRBJ2-1	TRBV18	-	-
TGTGCCAGCAGCATCGGGACAACCCCATTCTTC	CASSIGTTPFF	TRBJ2-1	TRBV11-2	-	-
TGTGCCAGCAGTTGGGGACAGGGGGCAGTTAATGAGCAGTTCTTC	CASSWGQGAVNEQFF	TRBJ2-1	TRBV7-2	TRBD1	-
TGTGCCAGTAGTCGATACAGGGGTAACAATCAGCCCCAGCATTTT	CASSRYRGNNQPQHF	TRBJ1-5	TRBV19	TRBD1	-
TGTGCCAGCTCAACCGGAGCCAACCAAGAGACCCAGTACTTC	CASSTGANQETQYF	TRBJ2-5	TRBV18	-	-
TGCAGTGCGTCTGTCACAGATACGCAGTATTTT	CSASVTDTQYF	TRBJ2-3	TRBV20-1	-	-
TGTGCCAGCAGCCTGGGACAGGGGTATTCTTCCTATGGCTACACCTTC	CASSLGQGYSSYGYTF	TRBJ1-2	TRBV27	TRBD1	-
TGTGCCAGCAGCCCGGGGACACAGGGGACCCAGTACTTC	CASSPGTQGTQYF	TRBJ2-5	TRBV14	-	-
TGTGCCAGCAGTTACCCTGGAGGGAGGTACGAGCAGTACTTC	CASSYPGGRYEQYF	TRBJ2-7	TRBV6-5	-	few
TGTGCCAGCAGTGTTCGGGGGGCGGGTTACAATGAGCAGTTCTTC	CASSVRGAGYNEQFF	TRBJ2-1	TRBV6-1	-	few
TGTGCCAGCAGACGGGGGGACCGCGCCTACGAGCAGTACTTC	CASRRGDRAYEQYF	TRBJ2-7	TRBV28	TRBD2	-
TGTGCCAGCTCACCGCTGCCAGACGAGCAGTACTTC	CASSPLPDEQYF	TRBJ2-7	TRBV18	-	-
TGTGCCAGCAGCCCCCACCCGACAGGGACTCAGCCCCAGCATTTT	CASSPHPTGTQPQHF	TRBJ1-5	TRBV9	TRBD1	-